The rows below give T cell receptor beta chains drawn from one sample of a study of early T cells in non-severe SARS-CoV-2 infection. TCRdb ran MiXCR on the 5' RACE reads and lists one entry per CDR3 protein. This repertoire shows about 67,000 distinct CDR3 sequences, more than 8% found once; its top ten account for about 16%. The sequences come from whole blood, collected at baseline. Receptors originate from an adult who was a healthcare worker with PCR-confirmed SARS-CoV-2 infection or an uninfected control (not recorded which). Each CDR3 is given with its conserved first and last residue. The order of the fields is V gene, J gene, clone size, D gene, CDR3 DNA, CDR3 protein. D genes are given only for firm matches. Clone size is shown for a subset of rows, as once, few, many or a class of expanded clone.

V: TRBV6-5; J: TRBJ2-6; size: NA; D: NA; DNA: TGTGCCAGCAAGCACGGACGGCTCGGCCCTGGGGCCAACGTCCTGACTTTC; CDR3: CASKHGRLGPGANVLTF
V: TRBV4-3; J: TRBJ1-1; size: many; D: NA; DNA: TGCGCCAGCAGCCAAGGCGACGGGTACACTGAAGCTTTCTTT; CDR3: CASSQGDGYTEAFF
V: TRBV28; J: TRBJ1-1; size: NA; D: NA; DNA: TGTGCCAGCAATCAGGCTATGGGAGGAGCTTTCTTT; CDR3: CASNQAMGGAFF
V: TRBV9; J: TRBJ1-1; size: many; D: NA; DNA: TGTGCCAGCAGGCGGCAGGGCGACACTGAAGCTTTCTTT; CDR3: CASRRQGDTEAFF
V: TRBV7-2; J: TRBJ2-7; size: NA; D: NA; DNA: TGTGCCAGCAGCTTAAAACTTTACAGCTTCAAGTACTTC; CDR3: CASSLKLYSFKYF
V: TRBV7-3; J: TRBJ1-1; size: few; D: TRBD1; DNA: TGTGCCAGCAGCCGTACAGGGGGCGGGGATGAAGCTTTCTTT; CDR3: CASSRTGGGDEAFF
V: TRBV6-5; J: TRBJ2-6; size: many; D: NA; DNA: TGTGCCAGCAGAAAACCCCAGGGGTCTGGGGCCAACGTCCTGACTTTC; CDR3: CASRKPQGSGANVLTF
V: TRBV29-1; J: TRBJ2-5; size: few; D: TRBD2; DNA: TGCAGCGGGTCTAGCGGGAGCGGAGAGACCCAGTACTTC; CDR3: CSGSSGSGETQYF
V: TRBV5-4; J: TRBJ2-7; size: few; D: NA; DNA: TGTGCCAGCAGCTTGGCAGTCTCCTACGAGCAGTACTTC; CDR3: CASSLAVSYEQYF
V: TRBV14; J: TRBJ2-1; size: NA; D: NA; DNA: TGTGCCAGCAGCCAAGTTGAAGGTGTTCCGCGGGAGTTCTTC; CDR3: CASSQVEGVPREFF
V: TRBV12-3/TRBV12-4; J: TRBJ1-1; size: many; D: NA; DNA: TGTGCCAGCAGCTACGACAGGTCTCCCTTTATGAACACTGAAGCTTTCTTT; CDR3: CASSYDRSPFMNTEAFF
V: TRBV7-8; J: TRBJ2-6; size: few; D: NA; DNA: TGTGCCAGCAGCCTGACACTAAATCCGGGCTCTGGGGCCAACGTCCTGACTTTC; CDR3: CASSLTLNPGSGANVLTF
V: TRBV3-2; J: TRBJ2-6; size: few; D: NA; DNA: TGTGCCAGCAGCCAGGATCTCTCTGGGGCCAACGTCCTGACTTTC; CDR3: CASSQDLSGANVLTF
V: TRBV20-1; J: TRBJ1-1; size: few; D: NA; DNA: TGCAGTGCAGGGGACTCCCGCGGGGCTGAAGCTTTCTTT; CDR3: CSAGDSRGAEAFF
V: TRBV4-2; J: TRBJ2-7; size: few; D: TRBD2; DNA: TGTGCCAGCAGCCAAGAGATTAGCGGGACACTGACGGCCGAGCAGTACTTC; CDR3: CASSQEISGTLTAEQYF
V: TRBV4-2; J: TRBJ2-4; size: many; D: NA; DNA: TGTGCCAGCAGCCAAGTTTCTGGGGCCAAAAACATTCAGTACTTC; CDR3: CASSQVSGAKNIQYF
V: TRBV27; J: TRBJ1-1; size: NA; D: TRBD1; DNA: TGTGCCAGCAGTTTATGGGGGACAGGGCGAAACACTGAAGCTTTCTTT; CDR3: CASSLWGTGRNTEAFF